The TCR beta chain under discussion was sequenced for a study of graft-versus-host responses after intestinal transplantation (dated by TCRdb to about 2021). For the wider study: The transplants that recipients got were multivisceral, liver-intestinal, or isolated intestinal. Rather than being sequenced by the commercial service, samples from three later patients were sequenced in-house on an Illumina MiSeq and processed with MiXCR. Of the approximately 25 intestinal transplant recipients enrolled in the cohort, one of whom was a retransplant, a few patients without pretransplant specimens were excluded. Alloreactive clones were identified by sequencing pre-transplant mixed lymphocyte reaction products and comparing them with unstimulated pre-transplant donor and recipient T cells. After intestinal transplantation, graft-versus-host and host-versus-graft alloreactive T cell clones were followed in the graft, circulation and bone marrow using bulk TCR-beta CDR3 sequencing. A peak of at least 4% donor T cells among recipient peripheral blood mononuclear cells was the definition used for donor T cell macrochimerism. Every recipient was given anti-thymocyte globulin induction, followed by approximately 3 years of maintenance tacrolimus and steroids. General findings and caveats noted by the study authors: Peak levels of circulating GvH clones were associated with declines in HvG clones early after transplant. GvH clones were detected in recipient bone marrow, and some of these GvH clones were observed earlier in ileal mucosa or blood, consistent with an intestinal mucosal origin. Conclusions were limited by the relatively low number and heterogeneity of intestinal transplant patients. Patients with donor T cell macrochimerism had high GvH to HvG T cell clonal ratios in their allografts.

Libraries were prepared through the immunoSEQ multiplex PCR assay. For most patients, genomic DNA was isolated using the Qiagen DNeasy Blood and Tissue Kit and was shipped frozen to Adaptive Biotechnologies for TCR sequencing. Adaptive Biotechnologies carried out high-throughput TCR-beta CDR3 sequencing of genomic DNA for most patients. The authors' pipeline ran thus. Adaptive's ImmunoSEQ software was the source of the TCR sequencing data for about 17 patients, while three other patients were processed with MiXCR and VDJtools. To correct CD4 versus CD8 sorting errors, sequences present in both subsets at a frequency ratio below 5:1 were removed. Because the origin of CDR3 nucleotide sequences shared between donor and recipient could not be assigned, those sequences were removed. Alloreactive clones required at least 2-fold expansion over unstimulated cells and minimum CFSE-low frequency of 0.002% (template counts) or 0.001% (read counts). Clones were considered mappable if detected in sequenced pre-transplant spleen, lymph node, or MLR CFSE-low populations of the donor or recipient. Cumulative frequency of alloreactive clones was calculated as a percentage of all sequences weighted by copy number. This immuneACCESS table, as held by TCRdb, lists in-frame sequences with V and J called but not all clones. Of the missing ones, under half trace to an unresolved V gene in checked studies; the others have no known cause. D and trimming come from the DNA, and the V and J calls and clone size come from that table. This sample has 77,000 or so clones in its table, and approximately 96% of those were observed once. The ten largest clones represent over 0.45% of the sample.

Concerning this clone itself: Which antigen it targets is not known. The input lacks base qualities; no much larger clone sits a single base away.

Based on the germline V gene, the CDR1 and CDR2 sequences are ENHRY and SYGVKD. Including the terminal cysteine and phenylalanine, the CDR3 comprises 14 residues. The DNA shown is the 42-base CDR3, in frame from base 1. V gives up 4 bases and J gives up 4 bases, and the segment between their germline ends measures 13 bases. According to the study, the label for this sample's time point signals: cells obtained before transplantation from donor or recipient. CD3+CD4+ and CD3+CD8+ populations were FACS-sorted from unstimulated pre-transplant donor and recipient cells taken from spleen or lymph nodes. The V gene is TRBV10-3 and the J gene is TRBJ1-2, with TRBD1 tentatively as D gene (6 bases match). The sequencing here drew on unstimulated CD8+ T cells sorted from spleen or lymph node cells, taken before intestinal transplant. The sequence derives from a human donor who received an intestinal transplant. The sequenced DNA is TGTGCCATCAGTGCCGGGGGGCTTTTCTATGGCTACACCTTC. Its amino acids are CAISAGGLFYGYTF.